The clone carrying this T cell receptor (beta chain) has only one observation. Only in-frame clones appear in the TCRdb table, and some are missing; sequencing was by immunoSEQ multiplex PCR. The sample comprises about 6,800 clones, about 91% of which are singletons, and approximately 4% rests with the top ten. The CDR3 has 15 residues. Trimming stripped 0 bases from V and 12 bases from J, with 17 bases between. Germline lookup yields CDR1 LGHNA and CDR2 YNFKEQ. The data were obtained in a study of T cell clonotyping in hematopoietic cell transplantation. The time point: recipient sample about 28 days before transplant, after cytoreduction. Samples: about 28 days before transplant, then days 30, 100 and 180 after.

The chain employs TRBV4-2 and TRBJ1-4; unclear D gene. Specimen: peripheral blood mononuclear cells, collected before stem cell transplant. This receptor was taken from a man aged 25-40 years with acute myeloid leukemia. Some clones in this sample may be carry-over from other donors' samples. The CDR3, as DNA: TGTGCCAGCAGCCAAGATGAGGGTTTAAAACTGCAACTGTTTTTT. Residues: CASSQDEGLKLQLFF.